Presented here are 27 T cell receptor beta chains from one specimen sequenced in a study of blood T cell repertoires in COVID-19. Here immunoSEQ multiplex PCR was the method, and the copy in TCRdb shows in-frame clones only, minus some. The sample holds hundreds of thousands of clones, under 95% seen once. Sequencing used peripheral blood. These receptors all stem from a woman aged 18-30 years who had recovered from COVID-19.

This chain links TRBV13 with TRBJ2-2; D might be TRBD1 (6 bases). The CDR3 runs 14 residues. Per germline, CDR1 PRHDT and CDR2 FYEKMQ (reference sequence). V was trimmed by 3 bases and J by 7 bases, leaving 12 bases between them. In DNA form, the CDR3 reads TGTGCCAGCAGCTTGACCAGGGGTATCGGGGAGCTGTTTTTT. Protein: CASSLTRGIGELFF.

The chain employs TRBV7-9 and TRBJ1-1; 8 positions match TRBD1. Germline assignment: CDR1 SEHNR and CDR2 FQNEAQ (reference sequence). V was pared by 3 bases and J by 6 bases, with 6 bases of the junction left unmatched. This CDR3 is 14 amino acids long. CDR3 nucleotide sequence: TGTGCCAGCAGCTTCACCGGGGACAGGCCTGAAGCTTTCTTT. The encoded protein is CASSFTGDRPEAFF.

The rearrangement uses TRBV27 and TRBJ1-6, with a tentative D call TRBD1 (6 bases). V was cut by 8 bases and J by 6 bases, with 26 bases left in between. This CDR3 has 18 amino acids. Per the germline V gene, CDR1 is MNHEY and CDR2 is SMNVEV (reference sequence). CDR3 region: CASYSRARGPLLNSPLHF. The CDR3 nucleotides are TGTGCCAGCTATTCGAGGGCCAGGGGACCTCTCCTTAATTCACCCCTCCACTTT.

The CDR3 is CASSLPFADTQYF. CDR3 nucleotide sequence: TGTGCCAGCAGCTTACCGTTTGCAGATACGCAGTATTTT. The chain combines TRBV11-3 with TRBJ2-3; D gene unclear. Between the trimmed V and J ends, which lost 2 bases and 4 bases, there was a span of 7 bases. Germline values: CDR1 SGHNT, CDR2 YENEEA. The CDR3 runs 13 residues.

J is TRBJ2-3 and V is TRBV30; maybe TRBD2 (5 bases). Trimming left V 3 bases short and J 2 bases short, with 12 bases between. The CDR3 sequence is 14 residues long. Germline lookup yields CDR1 GTSNPN and CDR2 SVGIG (reference sequence). CDR3 protein: CAWRSLGNTDTQYF. CDR3 coding DNA: TGTGCCTGGAGATCCCTCGGGAACACAGATACGCAGTATTTT.

The table lists this clone with a count of one. The chain recombines TRBV7-9 with TRBJ2-5, with D unresolved. CDR3 length: 13 residues. The V gene lost 6 bases and the J gene lost 5 bases, with 13 bases spanning the gap. The germline CDR1 and CDR2 sequences are SEHNR and FQNEAQ (reference sequence). CDR3 amino acids: CASSSLVGETQYF. The CDR3 DNA follows: TGTGCCAGCAGTTCACTGGTCGGGGAGACCCAGTACTTC.

The chain is built from TRBV4-3 and TRBJ1-2, with 10 bases aligning to TRBD1. CDR3 length: 15 amino acids. Unmatched junction bases numbered 4, after V lost 0 bases and J lost 6 bases. Germline V gene lookup returns CDR1 LGHNA and CDR2 YSLEER. The CDR3 loop reads CASSQDWDRGHGYTF. CDR3 nucleotides: TGCGCCAGCAGCCAAGATTGGGACAGGGGCCATGGCTACACCTTC.

The chain uses TRBV5-1 and TRBJ2-5; 8 bases match TRBD1. This CDR3 has 17 amino acids. The J segment lost 4 bases and the V segment lost 3 bases, leaving 14 bases of the junction unmatched. Germline CDR1 SGHRS, CDR2 YFSETQ. The CDR3 is CASSSGSNRGRGETQYF. CDR3 in DNA: TGCGCCAGCAGCTCGGGGTCCAACAGGGGGAGAGGAGAGACCCAGTACTTC. Full variable domain (rest looked up from reference TRBV5-1 and TRBJ2-5): KAGVTQTPRYLIKTRGQQVTLSCSPISGHRSVSWYQQTPGQGLQFLFEYFSETQRNKGNFPGRFSGRQFSNSRSEMNVSTLELGDSALYLCASSSGSNRGRGETQYFGPGTRLLVL.

The CDR3 sequence: CASSVGLAGDITGELFF. The CDR3 bases are TGTGCCAGCAGCGTAGGTCTAGCGGGAGACATCACCGGGGAGCTGTTTTTT. The chain links TRBV9 to TRBJ2-2, with 10 bases lining up with TRBD2. This CDR3 contains 17 residues. Germline V gene lookup returns CDR1 SGDLS and CDR2 YYNGEE. V was pared by 0 bases and J by 4 bases, with 6 bases of the junction left unmatched.

The chain couples TRBV11-3 to TRBJ1-6; D is ambiguous. V was cut by 2 bases and J by 8 bases, with 13 bases left in between. Looked up from germline, CDR1 is SGHNT and CDR2 is YENEEA. This CDR3 has 15 residues. The CDR3 region is CASSLRGLPDSPLHF. In DNA, the CDR3 is TGTGCCAGCAGCTTACGAGGTCTTCCCGATTCACCCCTCCACTTT.

This chain uses TRBV27 with TRBJ2-3, with D tentatively TRBD2 (6 bases). Germline CDR1 MNHEY, CDR2 SMNVEV (reference sequence). This CDR3 region has 14 residues. Deletions cut 6 bases from V and 0 bases from J, with 10 bases between. This CDR3 reads CASSPSVSTDTQYF. The CDR3 nucleotides are TGTGCCAGCAGCCCTAGCGTAAGCACAGATACGCAGTATTTT.

This chain uses TRBV30 with TRBJ1-1, with TRBD1 matching over 7 bases. Germline CDR1 GTSNPN, CDR2 SVGIG (reference sequence). The CDR3 extends over 15 amino acids. Unmatched junction bases numbered 10, after V lost 3 bases and J lost 3 bases. DNA for the CDR3: TGTGCCTGGAGACGAACAGGGGAGCGGGACACTGAAGCTTTCTTT. Residues: CAWRRTGERDTEAFF.

The chain carries TRBV29-1 and TRBJ2-1, with 10 bases matching TRBD2. J was trimmed by 7 bases and V by 8 bases; bases with no gene match: 8. The CDR3 runs 13 residues. Germline lookup yields CDR1 SQVTM and CDR2 ANQGSEA. The CDR3 region is CSLLGLAENEQFF. The CDR3 DNA is TGCAGCCTTCTTGGACTAGCGGAAAATGAGCAGTTCTTC.

The chain uses TRBV6-6 and TRBJ1-3, with D perhaps TRBD1 (5 bases). The germline V gene encodes CDR1 MNHNY and CDR2 SVGAGI (reference sequence). The V end lost 2 bases, the J end lost 0 bases, and 11 bases lay between the germline ends. CDR3 size: 16 residues. In DNA, the CDR3 is TGTGCCAGCAGTTACGGGGGACTGAACTCTGGAAACACCATATATTTT. Encoded protein: CASSYGGLNSGNTIYF.

The chain employs TRBV24-1 and TRBJ2-5, with D tentatively TRBD1 (6 bases). CDR1 and CDR2 from the germline V gene are KGHDR and SFDVKD. V was pared by 4 bases and J by 1 base, with 9 bases between. The CDR3 runs to 14 residues. In DNA form, the CDR3 reads TGTGCCACCAGTGACAAGACAGGCCAAGAGACCCAGTACTTC. Protein: CATSDKTGQETQYF.

The gene calls are TRBV19 and TRBJ1-1, with D tentatively TRBD1 (5 bases). V was shortened by 1 base and J by 4 bases, with 28 bases between the two germline ends. This CDR3 is 20 amino acids long. The germline V gene has CDR1 LNHDA and CDR2 SQIVND (reference sequence). Here the CDR3 reads CASSIVPFTTTDDSGTEAFF. DNA for the CDR3: TGTGCCAGTAGTATAGTCCCCTTCACTACGACAGACGACTCGGGCACTGAAGCTTTCTTT.

The chain uses TRBV7-2 and TRBJ2-6, with D perhaps matching TRBD2 (6 bases). V was cut by 7 bases and J by 0 bases, with 16 bases left in between. Germline values: CDR1 SGHTA, CDR2 FQGNSA. The CDR3 covers 17 residues. Here the CDR3 DNA reads TGTGCCAGCAACCTTGGAGGGTTTAGCTCTGGGGCCAACGTCCTGACTTTC. As protein: CASNLGGFSSGANVLTF.

J is TRBJ1-1 and V is TRBV19, with unresolved D. The CDR3 is made up of 16 amino acids. With 4 bases removed from V and 4 bases from J, the gap between germline ends came to 19 bases. Per germline, CDR1 LNHDA and CDR2 SQIVND (reference sequence). This CDR3 reads CASSTAFSGFLTEAFF. CDR3 DNA sequence: TGTGCCAGTAGTACCGCTTTCTCCGGGTTTCTCACTGAAGCTTTCTTT. The whole variable domain, filled in from reference TRBV19 and TRBJ1-1, reads DGGITQSPKYLFRKEGQNVTLSCEQNLNHDAMYWYRQDPGQGLRLIYYSQIVNDFQKGDIAEGYSVSREKKESFPLTVTSAQKNPTAFYLCASSTAFSGFLTEAFFGQGTRLTVV.

The chain recombines TRBV3-1 (or the pseudogene TRBV3-2) with TRBJ2-5; unclear D gene. The germline gives CDR1 LGHDT, CDR2 YNNKEL (reference sequence). This CDR3 is 14 amino acids long. V lost 0 bases and J 2 bases, leaving 7 bases between the germline ends. This CDR3 is CASSQDTVQETQYF. CDR3 nucleotide sequence: TGTGCCAGCAGCCAAGACACAGTACAAGAGACCCAGTACTTC.

This chain connects TRBV5-1 to TRBJ2-3, with 8 bases matching TRBD2. Germline CDR1 is SGHRS and CDR2 is YFSETQ. The ends lost 4 bases at V and 4 bases at J; junction bases unmatched: 2. This CDR3 contains 13 residues. CDR3 coding DNA: TGCGCCAGCAGCCGAGCGGGAGCAGATACGCAGTATTTT. Translation: CASSRAGADTQYF. Using reference TRBV5-1 and TRBJ2-3 for the parts outside the CDR3, the full variable domain is KAGVTQTPRYLIKTRGQQVTLSCSPISGHRSVSWYQQTPGQGLQFLFEYFSETQRNKGNFPGRFSGRQFSNSRSEMNVSTLELGDSALYLCASSRAGADTQYFGPGTRLTVL.

The gene calls are TRBV29-1 and TRBJ1-2; D may be TRBD1 (6 bases). The CDR3 is made up of 15 amino acids. The germline CDR1 and CDR2 sequences are SQVTM and ANQGSEA. The germline V and J ends were trimmed by 1 base and 6 bases, with 18 bases remaining between them. The CDR3 sequence is CSVEAGHPPRNGYTF. The CDR3 DNA reads as TGCAGCGTTGAAGCGGGACACCCGCCAAGAAATGGCTACACCTTC. The full variable domain, rest sourced from reference TRBV29-1 and TRBJ1-2, is SAVISQKPSRDICQRGTSLTIQCQVDSQVTMMFWYRQQPGQSLTLIATANQGSEATYESGFVIDKFPISRPNLTFSTLTVSNMSPEDSSIYLCSVEAGHPPRNGYTFGSGTRLTVV.

V usage is TRBV6-6 and J usage is TRBJ2-1, with TRBD2 identical over 10 bases. There are 16 residues in the CDR3. V trimming: 5 bases; J trimming: 6 bases; junction bases outside the gene matches: 10. Germline CDR1 and CDR2: MNHNY and SVGAGI (reference sequence). Written as DNA, the CDR3 is TGTGCCAGCAGTCACGCCTCTAGCGGGAGTTTCAATGAGCAGTTCTTC. Its translation: CASSHASSGSFNEQFF.

The chain carries TRBV12-5 and TRBJ1-2; 10 bases map to TRBD1. Trimming at V came to 1 base and at J to 4 bases, leaving 12 bases not matched to a gene. Germline V CDR1 and CDR2: LGHNT, FRNRAP. This CDR3 contains 18 residues. CDR3 DNA: TGTGCTAGTGGTTTGGGCCCCGAGAGGGACAGGGGATCCTATGGCTACACCTTC. Its protein product is CASGLGPERDRGSYGYTF.

The rearrangement uses TRBV4-3 and TRBJ2-1, with 7 bases identical to TRBD2. Trimming at V came to 0 bases and at J to 2 bases, leaving 7 bases not matched to a gene. Germline V gives CDR1 LGHNA, CDR2 YSLEER. The CDR3 covers 17 residues. The CDR3 DNA sequence: TGCGCCAGCAGCCAAGAATTGGCGGGAGCGGCCTACAATGAGCAGTTCTTC. Protein: CASSQELAGAAYNEQFF.

J is TRBJ2-3 and V is TRBV30; D is unresolved. Trimming cost V 0 bases and J 2 bases, with 9 bases left between them. The CDR3 contains 14 residues. Germline V lookup: CDR1 GTSNPN, CDR2 SVGIG (reference sequence). The CDR3 region is CAWSVNSYTDTQYF. CDR3 DNA sequence: TGTGCCTGGAGTGTAAACTCCTACACAGATACGCAGTATTTT.

This chain uses TRBV5-4 with TRBJ1-4; possibly TRBD1 for D (6 bases). This CDR3 has 15 residues. V lost 3 bases and J lost 6, with 15 bases in between. The germline V gene has CDR1 SGHNT and CDR2 YYREEE (reference sequence). The CDR3 bases are TGTGCCAGCAGCTCCCAGACAGGTCCAGATGAAAAACTGTTTTTT. The encoded protein is CASSSQTGPDEKLFF.

The CDR3 DNA reads TGTGCCAGTAGGCGGGACAGGGGGATAGGAGAGCCCCAGCATTTT. It encodes CASRRDRGIGEPQHF. V and J are TRBV19 and TRBJ1-5, with 11 bases identical to TRBD1. Germline V gives CDR1 LNHDA, CDR2 SQIVND (reference sequence). Germline trimming cut 6 bases from V and 8 bases from J; bases unmatched to any gene: 9. There are 15 residues in the CDR3. The full variable domain, its missing parts supplied by reference TRBV19 and TRBJ1-5, is DGGITQSPKYLFRKEGQNVTLSCEQNLNHDAMYWYRQDPGQGLRLIYYSQIVNDFQKGDIAEGYSVSREKKESFPLTVTSAQKNPTAFYLCASRRDRGIGEPQHFGDGTRLSIL.